One and the same sample provided the 30 T cell receptor beta chains below, sequenced in a study of response to subunit inactivated influenza vaccine. In TCRdb, the RT-PCR reads were re-called with MiXCR into one record per CDR3 protein. In the table there are about 540,000 distinct CDR3 sequences, under 30% of which are singletons. This sample was also put to use in a study of T cells expressing NK-cell markers. That study adds: Template switching by 5'RACE with UMIs generated the TCR beta cDNA.

The sequenced sample was CD4+ T cells sorted from PBMCs, obtained about 12 days after vaccination. These receptors came from a man aged 50-60 years who received an inactivated influenza vaccine.

The rearrangement uses TRBV20-1 and TRBJ2-7; the match to TRBD2 covers 10 bases. The germline V gene encodes CDR1 DFQATT and CDR2 SNEGSKA (reference sequence). The CDR3 is 18 residues long. The V and J ends lost 1 base and 2 bases, in that order; junction bases with no gene match: 14. In DNA form, the CDR3 reads TGCAGTGCTAGAGGCCAGACTAGCGGGCGTCGCCTAGCCTACGAGCAGTACTTC. It is translated as CSARGQTSGRRLAYEQYF.

This clonotype was seen more than once but under ten times. The chain is built from TRBV27 and TRBJ2-1; 10 bases align to TRBD2. Trimming cost V 4 bases and J 4 bases; bases outside gene matches: 4. The CDR3 loop spans 15 amino acids. Germline lookup yields CDR1 MNHEY and CDR2 SMNVEV (reference sequence). Written as DNA, the CDR3 is TGTGCCAGCAGTTGGACTAGCGGTCTGTACAATGAGCAGTTCTTC. It encodes CASSWTSGLYNEQFF.

The chain combines TRBV6-4 with TRBJ2-5; D is undetermined. Per the germline V gene, CDR1 is MRHNA and CDR2 is SNTAGT. This CDR3 is 12 amino acids long. The V end was cut by 3 bases, the J end by 2 bases, with 4 bases between. The CDR3, as DNA: TGTGCCAGCAGTGAGGAGCAAGAGACCCAGTACTTC. It translates to CASSEEQETQYF.

The chain has TRBV5-1 and TRBJ2-1; D not certain. The germline V gene has CDR1 SGHRS and CDR2 YFSETQ. The CDR3 runs to 13 residues. The V gene lost 0 bases and the J gene lost 15 bases, with 16 bases spanning the gap. The CDR3 here is CASSLGSSDRWFF. The CDR3 coding sequence is TGCGCCAGCAGCTTGGGGTCTAGTGATAGGTGGTTCTTC.

This sequence joins TRBV7-2 and TRBJ2-5, with unresolved D. Trimming left V 5 bases short and J 0 bases short, with 10 bases between. Germline V gene lookup returns CDR1 SGHTA and CDR2 FQGNSA. The CDR3 is 14 residues long. CDR3 bases: TGTGCCAGCAGCCTTAACATAAACCAAGAGACCCAGTACTTC. Translated: CASSLNINQETQYF.

In its sample, this clonotype was seen many times. The chain is built from TRBV28 and TRBJ1-1; D is ambiguous. Trimming removed 8 bases from V and 0 bases from J, with 10 bases in between. The CDR3 consists of 13 residues. From germline, CDR1 is MDHEN and CDR2 SYDVKM. In DNA form, the CDR3 reads TGTGCCAGCGGTACAGTTTTGAACACTGAAGCTTTCTTT. Amino acids: CASGTVLNTEAFF.

The J gene is TRBJ1-5, the V gene TRBV12-3 or TRBV12-4; unclear D gene. V lost 3 bases and J lost 0, with 6 bases in between. CDR3 size: 14 residues. CDR3 loop: CASSFPDSNQPQHF. The CDR3 bases are TGTGCCAGCAGTTTTCCAGATAGCAATCAGCCCCAGCATTTT.

The CDR3 DNA follows: TGCAGTGCTTCGGACAGGACAGAGACCCAGTACTTC. It codes for CSASDRTETQYF. The chain carries TRBV20-1 and TRBJ2-5; the match to TRBD1 covers 7 bases. Per germline, CDR1 DFQATT and CDR2 SNEGSKA (reference sequence). There are 12 residues in the CDR3. Trimming at V came to 5 bases and at J to 4 bases, leaving 4 bases not matched to a gene.

The chain combines TRBV4-2 with TRBJ2-2; D remains ambiguous. The CDR3 extends over 13 amino acids. The germline gives CDR1 LGHNA, CDR2 YNFKEQ. V lost 0 bases, J lost 9 bases, and 8 bases lay in between. CDR3 DNA: TGTGCCAGCAGCCAAGACCCCCTTCGGGAGCTGTTTTTT. It codes for CASSQDPLRELFF.

A few counts support this clonotype. This chain connects TRBV29-1 to TRBJ1-4; D might be TRBD1 (5 bases). The CDR3 extends over 14 amino acids. V lost 5 bases, J lost 4 bases, and 14 bases lay in between. Germline V gene data show CDR1 as SQVTM and CDR2 as ANQGSEA. The DNA for the CDR3 is TGCAGCGTTACTGCCGGGGCCTATAATGAAAAACTGTTTTTT. Its translation is CSVTAGAYNEKLFF. Complete variable domain (other parts from reference TRBV29-1 and TRBJ1-4): SAVISQKPSRDICQRGTSLTIQCQVDSQVTMMFWYRQQPGQSLTLIATANQGSEATYESGFVIDKFPISRPNLTFSTLTVSNMSPEDSSIYLCSVTAGAYNEKLFFGSGTQLSVL.

J is TRBJ2-1 and V is TRBV4-1, with 7 bases matching TRBD1. Trimming at V came to 4 bases and at J to 8 bases, leaving 14 bases not matched to a gene. The CDR3 runs to 16 residues. From germline, CDR1 is MGHRA and CDR2 YSYEKL. The CDR3 DNA follows: TGCGCCAGCAGCCGCAACCCGGGACAGCGGTTCGATGAGCAGTTCTTC. Translated: CASSRNPGQRFDEQFF.

The CDR3 bases are TGTGCCATCGCGATTGATCATGAGCAGTTCTTC. Translated: CAIAIDHEQFF. V and J are TRBV10-3 and TRBJ2-1; D gene uncertain. The CDR3 has 11 residues. The V and J ends lost 8 bases and 8 bases respectively, with 10 bases between them. Germline V CDR1 and CDR2: ENHRY, SYGVKD.

This clonotype showed up many times. This chain links TRBV12-3 or TRBV12-4 with TRBJ2-2; D ambiguous. The ends were cut back, 2 bases at V and 4 bases at J, with 5 bases in the middle. The CDR3 runs 13 residues. CDR3 sequence (DNA): TGTGCCAGCAGTTTAAGCACCACCGGGGAGCTGTTTTTT. This gives the protein CASSLSTTGELFF.

CDR3 sequence reads: CASSLLGGADIREQYF. The CDR3 coding sequence is TGTGCCAGCAGCTTATTGGGGGGGGCCGATATACGGGAGCAGTACTTC. The J gene is TRBJ2-7, the V gene TRBV7-8; D may be TRBD2 (7 bases). V was shortened by 2 bases and J by 7 bases, with 21 bases between the two germline ends. The CDR3 sequence is 16 residues long. Germline V lookup: CDR1 SGHVS, CDR2 FQNEAQ.

The chain is built from TRBV5-1 and TRBJ2-5; D tentatively reads TRBD1 or TRBD2 (6 bases each). Between the trimmed V and J ends, which lost 0 bases and 3 bases, there was a span of 15 bases. The CDR3 is made up of 16 amino acids. Per the germline V gene, CDR1 is SGHRS and CDR2 is YFSETQ. The CDR3 here is CASSLGGGRTEETQYF. CDR3 nucleotide sequence: TGCGCCAGCAGCTTGGGTGGGGGGCGCACTGAAGAGACCCAGTACTTC.

The chain links TRBV9 to TRBJ2-7, with 8 bases aligning to TRBD1. The CDR3 loop spans 14 amino acids. Germline lookup yields CDR1 SGDLS and CDR2 YYNGEE. Unmatched junction bases numbered 13, after V lost 5 bases and J lost 9 bases. The CDR3: CASRRAGGSRVQYF. CDR3 nucleotide sequence: TGTGCCAGCAGGAGGGCAGGGGGCTCTCGTGTGCAGTACTTC.

There are a few counts of this clonotype. V usage is TRBV5-1 and J usage is TRBJ2-1; 9 bases line up with TRBD2. Germline lookup yields CDR1 SGHRS and CDR2 YFSETQ. The CDR3 sequence is 15 residues long. V was pared by 4 bases and J by 6 bases, with 8 bases of the junction left unmatched. The CDR3 sequence is CASSTSGRSSNEQFF. The CDR3 DNA follows: TGCGCCAGCAGCACCAGCGGGAGGTCTAGCAATGAGCAGTTCTTC.

This clonotype has a handful of counts. This rearrangement joins TRBV4-2 to TRBJ2-5; no definite D call. The CDR3 loop spans 13 amino acids. Germline-derived CDR1 and CDR2 are LGHNA and YNFKEQ. Trimming took off 2 bases at V and 2 bases at J, with 6 bases between the two ends. In DNA form, the CDR3 reads TGTGCCAGCAGCCAACAGGCTCAAGAGACCCAGTACTTC. Protein product: CASSQQAQETQYF.

This clonotype was seen more than once but under ten times. The chain has TRBV9 and TRBJ2-3; D possibly corresponds to TRBD1 (5 bases). Trimming took 2 bases from V and 6 from J, leaving 13 bases between them. The CDR3 consists of 14 residues. The germline CDR1 and CDR2 sequences are SGDLS and YYNGEE. In nucleotides, the CDR3 is TGTGCCAGCAGCGTCGCCCGGACACATGATACGCAGTATTTT. Its translation is CASSVARTHDTQYF.

Here the CDR3 reads CASSFQGSTYEQYF. For the CDR3, the DNA is TGCGCCAGCAGCTTCCAGGGGTCAACCTACGAGCAGTACTTC. The rearrangement joins TRBV5-1 to TRBJ2-7; D may be TRBD1 (6 bases). The germline V gene has CDR1 SGHRS and CDR2 YFSETQ. The V gene lost 2 bases and the J gene lost 2 bases, with 11 bases spanning the gap. The CDR3 has 14 amino acids.

The chain has TRBV5-6 and TRBJ2-2, with D possibly TRBD2 on 5 matching bases. The CDR3 contains 16 residues. The V gene's germline CDR1 is SGHDT and CDR2 YYEEEE. The V end lost 0 bases, the J end lost 1 base, and 10 bases lay between the germline ends. DNA of the CDR3: TGTGCCAGCAGCTTGGACGCGGGTCGGAACACCGGGGAGCTGTTTTTT. This encodes CASSLDAGRNTGELFF. The full variable domain, its missing parts supplied by reference TRBV5-6 and TRBJ2-2, is DAGVTQSPTHLIKTRGQQVTLRCSPKSGHDTVSWYQQALGQGPQFIFQYYEEEERQRGNFPDRFSGHQFPNYSSELNVNALLLGDSALYLCASSLDAGRNTGELFFGEGSRLTVL.

This clonotype has more than one count but fewer than ten. This chain uses TRBV5-5 with TRBJ2-3; D is perhaps TRBD2 (6 bases). CDR1 and CDR2 (germline): SGHKS, YYEKEE (reference sequence). This CDR3 has 15 residues. Trimming took 0 bases from V and 4 from J, leaving 12 bases between them. The CDR3 sequence: CASSLDLARPDTQYF. CDR3 in DNA: TGTGCCAGCAGCTTGGACCTAGCGCGACCAGATACGCAGTATTTT.

This clonotype showed up just a few times. The chain has TRBV11-2 and TRBJ2-6, with no clear D. From germline, CDR1 is SGHAT and CDR2 FQNNGV. Trimming shortened V by 2 bases and J by 1 base, and 15 bases separated the two germline ends. The CDR3 spans 18 residues. CDR3: CASSLSARAVSGANVLTF. In DNA, the CDR3 is TGTGCCAGCAGCTTATCAGCTCGGGCAGTGTCTGGGGCCAACGTCCTGACTTTC.

This clonotype turned up a few times. CDR3 residues: CASIRGDRATNTEAFF. In nucleotides, the CDR3 is TGTGCCAGCATTCGGGGGGACAGGGCGACGAACACTGAAGCTTTCTTT. The chain is built from TRBV28 and TRBJ1-1, with 9 positions matching TRBD1. Germline loops: CDR1 MDHEN, CDR2 SYDVKM. V shed 7 bases, J shed 1 base, and the junction held 10 bases outside the gene matches. This CDR3 region has 16 residues.

Concerning this clonotype: A read error may account for a junction end that differs from germline. The chain is built from TRBV5-1 and TRBJ2-3; D may be TRBD1 (6 bases). Germline lookup yields CDR1 SGHRS and CDR2 YFSETQ. The CDR3 extends over 11 amino acids. As DNA, the CDR3 is TGCGCCAGCAGCAACAGGGATAGGCAGTATTTT. Translation gives CASSNRDRQYF.

V is TRBV3-1 and J is TRBJ2-7, with 7 positions matching TRBD1. V gave up 1 base and J gave up 3 bases; unmatched junction bases: 6. CDR1 is LGHDT and CDR2 is YNNKEL in the germline V gene (reference sequence). The CDR3 sequence is 15 residues long. The CDR3 here is CASSQGGGPYYEQYF. The DNA of the CDR3 is TGTGCCAGCAGCCAAGGAGGGGGCCCTTACTACGAGCAGTACTTC.

This chain links TRBV20-1 with TRBJ1-5; D uncertain. CDR3 size: 13 residues. Germline V CDR1 and CDR2: DFQATT, SNEGSKA (reference sequence). CDR3 sequence reads: CSLIRSSNQPQHF. The DNA of the CDR3 is TGCAGCCTCATACGATCCAGCAATCAGCCCCAGCATTTT.

On this clonotype: Compared with germline, one end of the junction differs, possibly owing to a read error. The chain employs TRBV7-7 and TRBJ2-1; 9 positions match TRBD1. CDR1 is SSHAT and CDR2 is FNYEAQ in the germline V gene (reference sequence). This CDR3 is built from 15 residues. As DNA, the CDR3 is TGTGCTAGCAGCGCAGGACAGGGGTCCTACAATGAGCAGTTCTTC. As protein: CASSAGQGSYNEQFF.

This clonotype was seen a few times. The chain joins TRBV7-2 to TRBJ2-3; 7 bases align to TRBD2. The CDR3 length is 15 residues. V lost 5 bases to trimming and J lost 5 bases; unmatched junction nucleotides: 10. Germline CDR1 reads SGHTA; CDR2 reads FQGNSA. CDR3: CASSKHWGGIDTQYF. The CDR3 DNA reads as TGTGCCAGCAGCAAACACTGGGGGGGTATAGATACGCAGTATTTT.

The CDR3 protein is CAISLTRDNTDTQYF. Here the CDR3 DNA reads TGTGCCATCAGCCTAACCCGGGACAACACAGATACGCAGTATTTT. The rearrangement joins TRBV10-3 to TRBJ2-3, with D possibly TRBD1 on 6 matching bases. The germline V gene has CDR1 ENHRY and CDR2 SYGVKD. CDR3 length: 15 amino acids. V was pared by 6 bases and J by 2 bases, with 15 bases between.